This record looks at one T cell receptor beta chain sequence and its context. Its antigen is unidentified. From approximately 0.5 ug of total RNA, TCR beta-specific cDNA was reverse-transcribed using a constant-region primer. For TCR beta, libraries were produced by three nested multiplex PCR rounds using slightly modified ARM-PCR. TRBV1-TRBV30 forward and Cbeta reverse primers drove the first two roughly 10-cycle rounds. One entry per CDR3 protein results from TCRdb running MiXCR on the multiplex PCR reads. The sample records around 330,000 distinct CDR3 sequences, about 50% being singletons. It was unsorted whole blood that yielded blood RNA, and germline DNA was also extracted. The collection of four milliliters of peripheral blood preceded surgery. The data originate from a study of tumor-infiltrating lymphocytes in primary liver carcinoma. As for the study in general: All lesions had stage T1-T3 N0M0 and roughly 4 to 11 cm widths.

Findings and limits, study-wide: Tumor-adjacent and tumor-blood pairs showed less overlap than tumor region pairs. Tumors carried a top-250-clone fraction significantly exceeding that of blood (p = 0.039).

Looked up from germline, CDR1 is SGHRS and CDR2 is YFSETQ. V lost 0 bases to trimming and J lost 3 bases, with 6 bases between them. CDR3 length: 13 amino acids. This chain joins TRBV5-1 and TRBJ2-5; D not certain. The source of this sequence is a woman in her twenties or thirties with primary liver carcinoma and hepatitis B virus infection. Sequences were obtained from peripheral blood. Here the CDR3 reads CASSLANEETQYF. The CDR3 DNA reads TGCGCCAGCAGCTTGGCTAATGAAGAGACCCAGTACTTC. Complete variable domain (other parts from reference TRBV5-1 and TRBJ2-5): KAGVTQTPRYLIKTRGQQVTLSCSPISGHRSVSWYQQTPGQGLQFLFEYFSETQRNKGNFPGRFSGRQFSNSRSEMNVSTLELGDSALYLCASSLANEETQYFGPGTRLLVL.